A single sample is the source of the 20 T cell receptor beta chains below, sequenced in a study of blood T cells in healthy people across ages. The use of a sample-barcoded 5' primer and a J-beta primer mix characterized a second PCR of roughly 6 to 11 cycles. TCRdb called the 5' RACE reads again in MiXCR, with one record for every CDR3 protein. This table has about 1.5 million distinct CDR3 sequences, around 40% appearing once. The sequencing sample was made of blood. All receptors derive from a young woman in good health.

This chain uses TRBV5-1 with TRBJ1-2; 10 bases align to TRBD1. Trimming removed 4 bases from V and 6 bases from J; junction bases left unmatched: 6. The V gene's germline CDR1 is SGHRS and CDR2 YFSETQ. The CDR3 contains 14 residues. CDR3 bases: TGCGCCAGCAGCCGGGAAGGGACAGGGGATGGCTACACCTTC. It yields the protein CASSREGTGDGYTF.

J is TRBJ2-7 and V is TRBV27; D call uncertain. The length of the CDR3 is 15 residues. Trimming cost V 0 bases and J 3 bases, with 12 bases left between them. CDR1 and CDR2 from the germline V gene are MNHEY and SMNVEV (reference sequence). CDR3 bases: TGTGCCAGCAGTTTATCGAAGGGCAGCGTCTACGAGCAGTACTTC. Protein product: CASSLSKGSVYEQYF.

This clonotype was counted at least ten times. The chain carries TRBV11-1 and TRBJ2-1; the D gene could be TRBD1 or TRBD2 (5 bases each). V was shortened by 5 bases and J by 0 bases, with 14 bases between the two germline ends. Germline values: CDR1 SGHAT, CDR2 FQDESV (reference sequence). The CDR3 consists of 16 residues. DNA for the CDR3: TGTGCCAGCAGCGTGGGACGGGGTAGCTCCTACAATGAGCAGTTCTTC. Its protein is CASSVGRGSSYNEQFF.

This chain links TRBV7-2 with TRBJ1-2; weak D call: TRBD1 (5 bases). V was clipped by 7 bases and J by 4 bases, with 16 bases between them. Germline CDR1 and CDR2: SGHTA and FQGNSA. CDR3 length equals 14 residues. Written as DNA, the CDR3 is TGTGCCAGCAAGAGGGGAGGGTCCCCCTATGGCTACACCTTC. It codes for CASKRGGSPYGYTF.

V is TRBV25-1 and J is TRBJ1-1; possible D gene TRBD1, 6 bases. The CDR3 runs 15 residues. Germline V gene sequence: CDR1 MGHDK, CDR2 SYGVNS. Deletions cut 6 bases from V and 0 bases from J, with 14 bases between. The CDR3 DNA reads TGTGCCAGCAGCGAAAGACAGGTGATGAACACTGAAGCTTTCTTT. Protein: CASSERQVMNTEAFF.

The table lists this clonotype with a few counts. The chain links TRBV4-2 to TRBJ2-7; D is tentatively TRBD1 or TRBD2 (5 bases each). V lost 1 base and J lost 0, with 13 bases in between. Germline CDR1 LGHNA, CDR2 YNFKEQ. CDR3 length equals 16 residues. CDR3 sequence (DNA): TGTGCCAGCAGCCAAGTAGTCCCCGGGACCTCCTACGAGCAGTACTTC. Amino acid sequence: CASSQVVPGTSYEQYF.

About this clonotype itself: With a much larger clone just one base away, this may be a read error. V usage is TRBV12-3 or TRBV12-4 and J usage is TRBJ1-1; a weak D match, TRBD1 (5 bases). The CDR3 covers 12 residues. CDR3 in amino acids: CASRMGGSETFF. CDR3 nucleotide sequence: TGTGCCAGCAGAATGGGGGGGTCTGAAACTTTCTTT.

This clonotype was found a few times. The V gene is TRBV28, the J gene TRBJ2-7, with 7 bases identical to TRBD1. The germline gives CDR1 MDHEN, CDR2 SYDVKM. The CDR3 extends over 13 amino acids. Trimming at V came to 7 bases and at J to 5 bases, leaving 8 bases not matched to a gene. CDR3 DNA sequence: TGTGCCAGCACATCCACAGGGGCGGACGAGCAGTACTTC. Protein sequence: CASTSTGADEQYF.

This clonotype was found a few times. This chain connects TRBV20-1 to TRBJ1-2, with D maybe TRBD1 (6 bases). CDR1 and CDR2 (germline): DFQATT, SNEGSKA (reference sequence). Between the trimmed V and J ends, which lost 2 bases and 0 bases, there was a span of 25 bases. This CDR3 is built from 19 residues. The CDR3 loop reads CSARPPPGQGARANYGYTF. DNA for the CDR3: TGCAGTGCTAGACCCCCCCCGGGACAAGGGGCCCGAGCTAACTATGGCTACACCTTC.

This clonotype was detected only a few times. The CDR3 DNA sequence: TGCAGTGCTAGGGGACGCGGCGGGGGGGACACAGATACGCAGTATTTT. The encoded protein is CSARGRGGGDTDTQYF. This chain uses TRBV20-1 with TRBJ2-3; 9 bases line up with TRBD2. Looked up from germline, CDR1 is DFQATT and CDR2 is SNEGSKA (reference sequence). Unmatched junction bases numbered 9, after V lost 3 bases and J lost 2 bases. The CDR3 is 16 amino acids.

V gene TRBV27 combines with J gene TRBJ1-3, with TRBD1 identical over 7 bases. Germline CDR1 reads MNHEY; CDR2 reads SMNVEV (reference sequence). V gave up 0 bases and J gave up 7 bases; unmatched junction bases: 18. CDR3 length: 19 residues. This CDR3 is CASSLSMREDRVNLNTIYF. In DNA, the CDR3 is TGTGCCAGCAGTTTATCTATGAGGGAAGACAGGGTGAACCTTAACACCATATATTTT.

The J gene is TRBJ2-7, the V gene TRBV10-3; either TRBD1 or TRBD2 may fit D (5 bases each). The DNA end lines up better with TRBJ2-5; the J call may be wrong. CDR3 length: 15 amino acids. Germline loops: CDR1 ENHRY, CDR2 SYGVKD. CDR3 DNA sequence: TGTGCCATCAGTGAGTCAGCATCTGGGGGAGAGACCCAGTACTTC. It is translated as CAISESASGGETQYF.

The DNA of the CDR3 is TGCAGCGTTGTGGGCAGGGACGGAGGCTACACCTTC. This codes for CSVVGRDGGYTF. The V gene is TRBV29-1, the J gene TRBJ1-2, with D possibly TRBD1 on 5 matching bases. There are 12 residues in the CDR3. Per germline, CDR1 SQVTM and CDR2 ANQGSEA. V was trimmed by 4 bases and J by 8 bases, leaving 14 bases between them.

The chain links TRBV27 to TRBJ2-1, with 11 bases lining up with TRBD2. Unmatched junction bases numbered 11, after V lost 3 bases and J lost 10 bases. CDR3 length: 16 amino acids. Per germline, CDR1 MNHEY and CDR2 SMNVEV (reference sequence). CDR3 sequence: CASSFIVSLAGGEQFF. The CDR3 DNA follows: TGTGCCAGCAGTTTTATCGTGAGTCTAGCGGGAGGAGAGCAGTTCTTC.

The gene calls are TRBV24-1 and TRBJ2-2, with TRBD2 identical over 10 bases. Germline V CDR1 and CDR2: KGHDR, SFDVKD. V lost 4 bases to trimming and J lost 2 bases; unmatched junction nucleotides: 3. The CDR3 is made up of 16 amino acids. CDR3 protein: CATSDSSGGNTGELFF. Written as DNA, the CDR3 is TGTGCCACCAGTGACTCTAGCGGGGGCAACACCGGGGAGCTGTTTTTT.

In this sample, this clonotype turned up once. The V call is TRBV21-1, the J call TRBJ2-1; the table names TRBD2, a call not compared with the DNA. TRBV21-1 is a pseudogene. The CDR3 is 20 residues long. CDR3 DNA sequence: TGTGCCAGCAGAGCAGCTAGGGGCAGCGGGAGTTTTGGCTCCTACAATGAGCAGTTCTTC. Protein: CASRAARGSGSFGSYNEQFF.

CDR3 region: CASSKISGISYNEQFF. The CDR3 region has the DNA TGTGCCAGCAGCAAGATTAGCGGAATCTCCTACAATGAGCAGTTCTTC. The chain couples TRBV5-6 to TRBJ2-1; D is possibly TRBD2 (6 bases). The CDR3 has 16 residues. Germline V gives CDR1 SGHDT, CDR2 YYEEEE. V was pared by 4 bases and J by 0 bases, with 14 bases between.

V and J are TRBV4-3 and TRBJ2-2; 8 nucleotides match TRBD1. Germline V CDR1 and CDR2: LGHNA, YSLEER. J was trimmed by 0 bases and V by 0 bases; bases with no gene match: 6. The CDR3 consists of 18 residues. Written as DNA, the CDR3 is TGCGCCAGCAGCCAAGAAACACAGGGGGTTGCGAACACCGGGGAGCTGTTTTTT. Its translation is CASSQETQGVANTGELFF.

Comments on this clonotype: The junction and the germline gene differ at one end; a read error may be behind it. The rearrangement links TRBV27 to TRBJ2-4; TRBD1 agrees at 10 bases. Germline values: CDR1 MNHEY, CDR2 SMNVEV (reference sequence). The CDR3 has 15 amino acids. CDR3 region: CASSFFSMGQGLQYF. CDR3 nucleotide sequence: TGTGCCAGTAGTTTCTTTTCTATGGGACAGGGGCTCCAGTACTTC.

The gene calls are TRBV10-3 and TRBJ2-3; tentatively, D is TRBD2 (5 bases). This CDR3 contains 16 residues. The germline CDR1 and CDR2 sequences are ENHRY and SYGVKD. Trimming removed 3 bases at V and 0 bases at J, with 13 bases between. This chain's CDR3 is CAISDLASSSTDTQYF. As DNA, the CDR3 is TGTGCCATCAGTGACCTAGCCTCCTCTAGCACAGATACGCAGTATTTT.